Below are 19 T cell receptor beta chains sequenced from a single sample in a study of blood T cell repertoires in COVID-19. The table came from immunoSEQ multiplex PCR; TCRdb's copy has only in-frame clones and leaves some out. This sample has about 180,000 clones, with 75% to 90% found just once. Specimen: PBMCs or T cells enriched from blood (not recorded which). The receptors here all came from a middle-aged man who had recovered from COVID-19.

The rearrangement links TRBV9 to TRBJ1-1; weak D call: TRBD1 (6 bases). With 0 bases removed from V and 2 bases from J, the gap between germline ends came to 20 bases. CDR1 is SGDLS and CDR2 is YYNGEE in the germline V gene. This CDR3 is built from 18 residues. The CDR3 here is CASSVATPGGAGNTEAFF. The DNA for the CDR3 is TGTGCCAGCAGCGTAGCGACCCCGGGGGGCGCGGGAAACACTGAAGCTTTCTTT.

V is TRBV11-3 and J is TRBJ2-2, with TRBD2 as a possible D gene (5 bases). Per germline, CDR1 SGHNT and CDR2 YENEEA. The V and J ends lost 6 bases and 5 bases respectively, with 13 bases between them. This CDR3 has 14 residues. The DNA for the CDR3 is TGTGCCAGCAGTCTCAGCGGTGAGACCGGGGAGCTGTTTTTT. Its protein is CASSLSGETGELFF.

J is TRBJ2-5 and V is TRBV7-9, with 10 nucleotides matching TRBD1. This CDR3 comprises 16 residues. Germline V CDR1 and CDR2: SEHNR, FQNEAQ (reference sequence). V was pared by 4 bases and J by 0 bases, with 5 bases of the junction left unmatched. The CDR3 DNA reads as TGTGCCAGCAGCTCGGGGACAGGGGTGGACCAAGAGACCCAGTACTTC. Translation: CASSSGTGVDQETQYF.

The V call is TRBV25-1, the J call TRBJ2-2; unclear D gene. The CDR3 has 14 amino acids. Germline V CDR1 and CDR2: MGHDK, SYGVNS. Trimming took off 0 bases at V and 3 bases at J, with 5 bases between the two ends. The CDR3 spells CASSEYIYTGELFF. In DNA form, the CDR3 reads TGTGCCAGCAGTGAATATATTTACACCGGGGAGCTGTTTTTT.

The chain has TRBV6-1 and TRBJ2-5; TRBD1 matches 8 bases. The trim removed 2 bases at V and 1 base at J, leaving 3 bases unmatched. Germline V gene data show CDR1 as MNHNS and CDR2 as SASEGT. The CDR3 runs 15 residues. The CDR3: CASSELGQGQETQYF. The CDR3 DNA sequence: TGTGCCAGCAGTGAACTTGGACAGGGCCAAGAGACCCAGTACTTC.

This clone was detected once. The chain couples TRBV19 to TRBJ1-1, with TRBD1 matching 7 bases. From germline, CDR1 is LNHDA and CDR2 SQIVND (reference sequence). With V trimmed by 5 bases and J by 7 bases, 7 bases remained unmatched. CDR3 size: 13 residues. The CDR3 sequence: CASSFTGVGEAFF. The CDR3 DNA follows: TGTGCCAGTAGTTTCACAGGGGTAGGTGAAGCTTTCTTT.

The chain joins TRBV5-1 to TRBJ2-5; 7 bases are a match to TRBD2. This CDR3 has 15 residues. V was clipped by 5 bases and J by 4 bases; unmatched bases: 11. Per germline, CDR1 SGHRS and CDR2 YFSETQ. For the CDR3, the DNA is TGCGCCAGCAGTATTTTCCAAGGCGGGGGAGAGACCCAGTACTTC. Its translation: CASSIFQGGGETQYF.

This chain links TRBV19 with TRBJ1-6; D is uncertain. The V end lost 5 bases, the J end lost 7 bases, and 6 bases lay between the germline ends. This CDR3 region has 12 residues. The germline V gene has CDR1 LNHDA and CDR2 SQIVND (reference sequence). The CDR3 bases are TGTGCCAGTAGTTCCGTAAATTCACCCCTCCACTTT. Protein product: CASSSVNSPLHF.

The chain uses TRBV6-4 and TRBJ1-1, with TRBD1 matching over 7 bases. This CDR3 has 13 residues. V lost 5 bases, J lost 8 bases, and 8 bases stayed unmatched. Looked up from germline, CDR1 is MRHNA and CDR2 is SNTAGT. CDR3 in DNA: TGTGCCAGCAGTCGGACAGGCCAGGGCGAAGCTTTCTTT. Translation: CASSRTGQGEAFF.

The V call is TRBV25-1, the J call TRBJ2-6; 9 bases are shared with TRBD1. The CDR3 length is 15 residues. Germline V gives CDR1 MGHDK, CDR2 SYGVNS. V dropped 9 bases and J dropped 0; count of bases not matched to a gene: 3. CDR3 amino acids: CASTGGPSGANVLTF. The CDR3 DNA reads TGTGCCAGTACAGGGGGCCCCTCTGGGGCCAACGTCCTGACTTTC.

V and J are TRBV3-1 (or the pseudogene TRBV3-2) and TRBJ1-1; D gene ambiguous. Looked up from germline, CDR1 is LGHDT and CDR2 is YNNKEL (reference sequence). This CDR3 is built from 12 residues. Trimming removed 6 bases from V and 4 bases from J, with 9 bases in between. CDR3 sequence (DNA): TGTGCCAGCAGAAACTCGGGCACTGAAGCTTTCTTT. Amino acids: CASRNSGTEAFF.

The chain combines TRBV6-5 with TRBJ1-6, with a tentative D call TRBD1 (5 bases). Trimming took 3 bases from V and 10 from J, leaving 16 bases between them. This CDR3 has 15 residues. Per the germline V gene, CDR1 is MNHEY and CDR2 is SVGAGI. The CDR3 DNA reads as TGTGCCAGCAGTTATCGGGGGACGATCCGATCACCCCTCCACTTT. It encodes CASSYRGTIRSPLHF.

The chain combines TRBV12-3 or TRBV12-4 with TRBJ2-7; no clear D. The CDR3 is 13 residues long. The V gene lost 5 bases and the J gene lost 6 bases, with 14 bases spanning the gap. The CDR3 bases are TGTGCCAGCAGTCCGTCCTTTTGGGCCGAGCAGTACTTC. It yields the protein CASSPSFWAEQYF.

The count of this clone is one. This sequence joins TRBV7-9 and TRBJ2-2; possibly TRBD1 for D (5 bases). The CDR3 is made up of 13 amino acids. The V gene's germline CDR1 is SEHNR and CDR2 FQNEAQ (reference sequence). V was clipped by 5 bases and J by 7 bases, with 11 bases between them. The CDR3 reads CASSLRGRGELFF. CDR3 coding DNA: TGTGCCAGCAGCCTTAGGGGCCGCGGGGAGCTGTTTTTT.

The DNA of the CDR3 is TGTGCCAGCAGTTCCCCAGGGACAGGGCTCACCGGGGAGCTGTTTTTT. It specifies CASSSPGTGLTGELFF. The chain couples TRBV6-5 to TRBJ2-2; 9 positions match TRBD1. The germline gives CDR1 MNHEY, CDR2 SVGAGI. The V and J ends lost 4 bases and 4 bases, in that order; junction bases with no gene match: 7. This CDR3 is 16 amino acids long.

This clone has only one observation. The chain links TRBV6-5 to TRBJ1-2; TRBD1 aligns across 9 bases. This CDR3 comprises 14 residues. J was trimmed by 5 bases and V by 6 bases; bases with no gene match: 7. Germline V gene lookup returns CDR1 MNHEY and CDR2 SVGAGI. The CDR3 here is CASSHRGQGYGYTF. The CDR3 nucleotides are TGTGCCAGCAGCCACCGCGGACAGGGGTATGGCTACACCTTC.

The rearrangement joins TRBV28 to TRBJ1-4; 7 bases are shared with TRBD1. Germline assignment: CDR1 MDHEN and CDR2 SYDVKM. The ends lost 7 bases at V and 8 bases at J; junction bases unmatched: 7. CDR3 length equals 13 residues. The DNA of the CDR3 is TGTGCCAGCACTTTGACAGGGTGGGAAAAACTGTTTTTT. Amino acid sequence: CASTLTGWEKLFF.

With regard to this clone: The junction departs from the called germline gene at one end, perhaps through a read error. The chain uses TRBV4-2 and TRBJ2-5; D unresolved. Per the germline V gene, CDR1 is LGHNA and CDR2 is YNFKEQ. The CDR3 totals 13 residues. The CDR3 DNA follows: TGTGCCGGCAGCCAAGTGGCAGGAGAGACCCAGTACTTC. Translation gives CAGSQVAGETQYF.

Notes on this clone: The identical CDR3 is also encoded by other nucleotide sequences in the sample. The chain links TRBV28 to TRBJ2-7; 11 bases align to TRBD1. Germline-derived CDR1 and CDR2 are MDHEN and SYDVKM. V lost 2 bases to trimming and J lost 3 bases; unmatched junction nucleotides: 3. This CDR3 is built from 15 residues. For the CDR3, the DNA is TGTGCCAGCAGTTTAGCAGGGACAGGGGGCTACGAGCAGTACTTC. Amino acids: CASSLAGTGGYEQYF.